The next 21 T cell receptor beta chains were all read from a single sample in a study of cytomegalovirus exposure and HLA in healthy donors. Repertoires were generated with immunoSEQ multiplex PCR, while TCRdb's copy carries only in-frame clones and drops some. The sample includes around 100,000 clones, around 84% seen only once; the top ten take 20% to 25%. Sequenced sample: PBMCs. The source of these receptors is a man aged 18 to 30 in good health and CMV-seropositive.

The CDR3 DNA reads TGTGCCAGCAGCAGTGCGGGGGCGGCCTACAATGAGCAGTTCTTC. The encoded protein is CASSSAGAAYNEQFF. The chain has TRBV6-5 and TRBJ2-1; D might be TRBD2 (7 bases). V was pared by 6 bases and J by 2 bases, with 14 bases between. From germline, CDR1 is MNHEY and CDR2 SVGAGI. The CDR3 is 15 amino acids.

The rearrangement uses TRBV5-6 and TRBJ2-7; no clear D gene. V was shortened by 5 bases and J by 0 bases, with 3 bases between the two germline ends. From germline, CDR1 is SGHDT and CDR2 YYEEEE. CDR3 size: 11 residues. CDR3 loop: CASSHSYEQYF. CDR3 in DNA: TGTGCCAGCAGTCACTCCTACGAGCAGTACTTC. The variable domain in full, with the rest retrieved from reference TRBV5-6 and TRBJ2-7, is DAGVTQSPTHLIKTRGQQVTLRCSPKSGHDTVSWYQQALGQGPQFIFQYYEEEERQRGNFPDRFSGHQFPNYSSELNVNALLLGDSALYLCASSHSYEQYFGPGTRLTVT.

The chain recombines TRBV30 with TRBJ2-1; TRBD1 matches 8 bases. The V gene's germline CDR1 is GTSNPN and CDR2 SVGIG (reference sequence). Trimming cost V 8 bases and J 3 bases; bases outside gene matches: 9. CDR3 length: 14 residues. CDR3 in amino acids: CAGRTGLGYNEQFF. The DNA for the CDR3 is TGTGCCGGCAGGACAGGGTTAGGCTACAATGAGCAGTTCTTC. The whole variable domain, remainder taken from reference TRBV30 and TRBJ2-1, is SQTIHQWPATLVQPVGSPLSLECTVEGTSNPNLYWYRQAAGRGLQLLFYSVGIGQISSEVPQNLSASRPQDRQFILSSKKLLLSDSGFYLCAGRTGLGYNEQFFGPGTRLTVL.

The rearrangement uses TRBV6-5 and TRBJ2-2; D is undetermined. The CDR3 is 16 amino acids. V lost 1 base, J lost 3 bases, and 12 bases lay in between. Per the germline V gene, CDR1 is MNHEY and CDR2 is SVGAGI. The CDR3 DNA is TGTGCCAGCAGTTACTATTCGCACAGCTACACCGGGGAGCTGTTTTTT. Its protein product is CASSYYSHSYTGELFF.

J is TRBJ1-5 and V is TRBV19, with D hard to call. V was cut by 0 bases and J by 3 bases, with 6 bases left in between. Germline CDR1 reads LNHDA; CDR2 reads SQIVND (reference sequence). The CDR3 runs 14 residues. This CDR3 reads CASSIEQFNQPQHF. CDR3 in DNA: TGTGCCAGTAGTATAGAACAGTTCAATCAGCCCCAGCATTTT. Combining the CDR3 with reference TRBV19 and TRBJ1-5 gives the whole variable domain DGGITQSPKYLFRKEGQNVTLSCEQNLNHDAMYWYRQDPGQGLRLIYYSQIVNDFQKGDIAEGYSVSREKKESFPLTVTSAQKNPTAFYLCASSIEQFNQPQHFGDGTRLSIL.

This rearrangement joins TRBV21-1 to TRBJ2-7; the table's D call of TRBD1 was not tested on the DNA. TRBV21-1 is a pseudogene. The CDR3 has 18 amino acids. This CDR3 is CASSSRSQGDQRSYEQYV. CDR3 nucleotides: TGTGCCAGCAGCAGCAGGTCCCAGGGGGATCAGAGGTCCTACGAGCAGTACGTC.

CDR3 DNA sequence: TGTGCCAGCAGCCAAGATCAGTTCGCAGGGCCCAACAATGAGCAGTTCTTC. Translation: CASSQDQFAGPNNEQFF. The V call is TRBV4-2, the J call TRBJ2-1; D possibly corresponds to TRBD1 (5 bases). Germline V gene sequence: CDR1 LGHNA, CDR2 YNFKEQ. This CDR3 has 17 amino acids. V was clipped by 0 bases and J by 5 bases, with 17 bases between them.

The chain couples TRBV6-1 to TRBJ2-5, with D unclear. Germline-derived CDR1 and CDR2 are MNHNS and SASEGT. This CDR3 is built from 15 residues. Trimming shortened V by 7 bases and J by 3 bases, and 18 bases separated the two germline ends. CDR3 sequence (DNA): TGTGCCAGCACCGAGTCCCGATTTGCGGAAGAGACCCAGTACTTC. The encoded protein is CASTESRFAEETQYF.

The chain's CDR3 is CASSYLDRAEAFF. In DNA, the CDR3 is TGTGCCAGCAGTTACTTGGACAGGGCCGAAGCTTTCTTT. The chain is built from TRBV6-6 and TRBJ1-1; 8 bases align to TRBD1. The V segment lost 1 base and the J segment 8 bases; nucleotides outside the gene matches: 3. CDR1 is MNHNY, CDR2 SVGAGI, per germline (reference sequence). The CDR3 sequence is 13 residues long.

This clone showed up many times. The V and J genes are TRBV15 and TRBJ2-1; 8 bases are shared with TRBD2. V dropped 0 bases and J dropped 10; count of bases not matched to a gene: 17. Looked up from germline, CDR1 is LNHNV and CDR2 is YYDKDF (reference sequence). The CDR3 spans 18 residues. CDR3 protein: CATSRDRSSGTSISEQFF. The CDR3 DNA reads TGTGCCACCAGCAGAGATAGGAGTAGCGGGACTTCGATCTCAGAGCAGTTCTTC. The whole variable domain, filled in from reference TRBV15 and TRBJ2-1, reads DAMVIQNPRYQVTQFGKPVTLSCSQTLNHNVMYWYQQKSSQAPKLLFHYYDKDFNNEADTPDNFQSRRPNTSFCFLDIRSPGLGDTAMYLCATSRDRSSGTSISEQFFGPGTRLTVL.

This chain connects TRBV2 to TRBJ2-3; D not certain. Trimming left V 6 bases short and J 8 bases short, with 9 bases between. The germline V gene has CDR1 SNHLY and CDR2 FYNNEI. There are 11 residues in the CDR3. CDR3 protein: CASRGSGTQYF. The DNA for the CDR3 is TGTGCCAGCAGAGGTTCGGGTACGCAGTATTTT.

The CDR3 DNA is TGCGCCAGCAGCTCGCGGGAGGCCCAGTACTTC. Translated, it gives CASSSREAQYF. The rearrangement joins TRBV5-1 to TRBJ2-5, with 8 bases fitting TRBD2. Trimming cost V 3 bases and J 9 bases; bases outside gene matches: 1. CDR1 is SGHRS and CDR2 is YFSETQ in the germline V gene. CDR3 length: 11 amino acids. Looking up the rest from reference TRBV5-1 and TRBJ2-5 gives the full variable domain: KAGVTQTPRYLIKTRGQQVTLSCSPISGHRSVSWYQQTPGQGLQFLFEYFSETQRNKGNFPGRFSGRQFSNSRSEMNVSTLELGDSALYLCASSSREAQYFGPGTRLLVL.

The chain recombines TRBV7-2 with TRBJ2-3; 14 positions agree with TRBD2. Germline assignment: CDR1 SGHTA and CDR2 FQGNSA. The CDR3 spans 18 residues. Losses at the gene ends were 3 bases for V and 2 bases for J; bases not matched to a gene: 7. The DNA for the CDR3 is TGTGCCAGCAGCTTGGGACTAGCGGGAGTGGGTTTCACAGATACGCAGTATTTT. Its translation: CASSLGLAGVGFTDTQYF.

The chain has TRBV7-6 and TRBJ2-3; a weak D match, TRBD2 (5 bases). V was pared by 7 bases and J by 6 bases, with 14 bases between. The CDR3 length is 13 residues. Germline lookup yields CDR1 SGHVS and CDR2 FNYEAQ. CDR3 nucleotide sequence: TGTGCCAGCACCACAACCCCGGGGGATACGCAGTATTTT. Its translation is CASTTTPGDTQYF. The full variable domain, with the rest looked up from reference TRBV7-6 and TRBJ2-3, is GAGVSQSPRYKVTKRGQDVALRCDPISGHVSLYWYRQALGQGPEFLTYFNYEAQQDKSGLPNDRFSAERPEGSISTLTIQRTEQRDSAMYRCASTTTPGDTQYFGPGTRLTVL.

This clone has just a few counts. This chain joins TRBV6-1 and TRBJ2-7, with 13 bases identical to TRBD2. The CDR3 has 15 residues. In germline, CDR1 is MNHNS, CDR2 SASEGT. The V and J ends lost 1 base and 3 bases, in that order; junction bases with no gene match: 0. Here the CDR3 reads CASSEGTSGSYEQYF. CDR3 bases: TGTGCCAGCAGTGAAGGGACTAGCGGGAGCTACGAGCAGTACTTC.

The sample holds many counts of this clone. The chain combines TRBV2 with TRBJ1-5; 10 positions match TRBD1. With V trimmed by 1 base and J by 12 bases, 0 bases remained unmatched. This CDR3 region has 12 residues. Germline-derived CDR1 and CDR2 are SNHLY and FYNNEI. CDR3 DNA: TGTGCCAGCAGTGAAGGGGACAGGGGCCAGCATTTT. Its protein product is CASSEGDRGQHF.

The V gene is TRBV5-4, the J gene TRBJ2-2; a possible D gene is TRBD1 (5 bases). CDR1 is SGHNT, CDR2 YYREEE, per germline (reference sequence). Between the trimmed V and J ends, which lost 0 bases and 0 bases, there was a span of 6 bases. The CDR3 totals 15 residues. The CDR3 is CASSLGGANTGELFF. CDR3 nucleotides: TGTGCCAGCAGCTTGGGGGGCGCGAACACCGGGGAGCTGTTTTTT.

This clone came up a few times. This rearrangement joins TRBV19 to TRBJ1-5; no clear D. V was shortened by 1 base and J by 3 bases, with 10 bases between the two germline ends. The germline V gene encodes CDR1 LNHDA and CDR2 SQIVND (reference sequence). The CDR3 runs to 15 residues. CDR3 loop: CASSIAADPNQPQHF. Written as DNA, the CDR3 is TGTGCCAGTAGTATAGCAGCGGATCCCAATCAGCCCCAGCATTTT.

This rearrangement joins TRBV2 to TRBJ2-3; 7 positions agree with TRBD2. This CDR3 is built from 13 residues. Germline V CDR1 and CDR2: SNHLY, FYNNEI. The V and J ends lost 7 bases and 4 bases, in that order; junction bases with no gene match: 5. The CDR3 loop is CASNSGLADTQYF. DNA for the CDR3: TGTGCCAGCAATAGCGGGCTGGCAGATACGCAGTATTTT. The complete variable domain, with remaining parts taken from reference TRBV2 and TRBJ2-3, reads EPEVTQTPSHQVTQMGQEVILRCVPISNHLYFYWYRQILGQKVEFLVSFYNNEISEKSEIFDDQFSVERPDGSNFTLKIRSTKLEDSAMYFCASNSGLADTQYFGPGTRLTVL.

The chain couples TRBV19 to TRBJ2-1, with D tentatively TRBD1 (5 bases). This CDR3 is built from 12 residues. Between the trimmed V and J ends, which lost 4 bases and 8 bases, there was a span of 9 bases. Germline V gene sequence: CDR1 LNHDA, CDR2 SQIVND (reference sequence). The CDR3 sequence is CASSKGYDEQFF. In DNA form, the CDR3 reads TGTGCCAGTAGTAAGGGGTATGATGAGCAGTTCTTC.

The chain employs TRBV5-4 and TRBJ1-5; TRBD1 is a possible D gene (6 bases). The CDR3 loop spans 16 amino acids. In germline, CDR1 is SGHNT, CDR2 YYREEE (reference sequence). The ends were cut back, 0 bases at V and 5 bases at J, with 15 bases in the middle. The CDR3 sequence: CASSLGSPGADQPQHF. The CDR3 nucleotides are TGTGCCAGCAGCTTGGGTTCCCCAGGGGCCGATCAGCCCCAGCATTTT.